This T cell receptor beta chain was profiled in a study of blood T cell repertoires in COVID-19 (dated by TCRdb to about 2020). Study-level background: Samples covering the acute and convalescent phases of COVID-19 were provided by collaborators in the United States, Italy and Spain. The prospective study material was composed of cDNA or gDNA derived from T cells, B-cell-depleted T cells, or PBMCs. Subjects who had been exposed to COVID-19, were actively infected with it, or had recovered from it provided the deeply sampled blood TCRbeta repertoires that made up the dataset. The repertoires were released in a freely available public database meant as a resource for research on the immune response to SARS-CoV-2. Samples came from the ongoing ImmuneRACE study (first 160 participants) plus 1,254 subjects from 6 global collaborators. Nearly every sample came with metadata listing a de-identified subject ID, COVID-19 status, age in years and sex. HLA class I and class II types, where available, came from metadata supplied by the sample provider rather than from assay-based typing. Study-level results and caveats: Clinical and demographic metadata were provided uncurated, with the amount varying by source and participant.

Trimming costs V 1 base and J 7 bases, and their ends lie 22 bases apart. Sequences LNHNV (CDR1) and YYDKDF (CDR2) are obtained from the germline V gene (reference sequence). From the cysteine up to the phenylalanine, the CDR3 has a length of 17 residues. Only the CDR3 DNA stays, 51 bases, in frame from base 1. Only a few counts were recorded for this clone. Its antigen is unknown. Base quality data are lacking; no much larger clone is found one base away. Each collaborating institution followed its own protocols to collect whole blood in K2EDTA tubes. For TCRbeta analysis, collaborator samples were shipped as frozen whole blood, as isolated PBMCs, or as DNA extracted from either sample type. TCRbeta CDR3 regions were amplified from genomic DNA using the immunoSEQ Assay, a bias-controlled multiplex PCR. The paper's processing steps were these. Nucleated cell counts per sample were estimated from amplification of reference gene primers within the assay. To quantify the absolute abundance of each unique TCRbeta CDR3 rearrangement, sequence reads were collapsed and filtered. Productive Simpson clonality was computed per sample as the square root of Simpson's diversity index over productive rearrangements. TCRdb obtained this table from immuneACCESS and retained in-frame rearrangements with V and J assigned. These tables miss some clones; where compared with another copy, unresolved V genes account for less than half of the shortfall, and the remainder is unexplained. V, J and clone size are taken as reported in that table, and D and trimming were inferred from the DNA itself. For this sample there are approximately 76,000 clones; 85% appear just once. The ten biggest clones cover about 40% of the sample.

The V and J genes are TRBV15 and TRBJ1-1, with the D gene too uncertain to name. Sequencing was done on a sample of peripheral blood. The source of this sequence is a woman of 80 years or more with active or convalescent COVID-19. The DNA sequence is given as TGTGCCACCAGCAGAGTCCCCGAGATCGGTCTCAAGTTTGAAGCTTTCTTT. This gives the protein CATSRVPEIGLKFEAFF.